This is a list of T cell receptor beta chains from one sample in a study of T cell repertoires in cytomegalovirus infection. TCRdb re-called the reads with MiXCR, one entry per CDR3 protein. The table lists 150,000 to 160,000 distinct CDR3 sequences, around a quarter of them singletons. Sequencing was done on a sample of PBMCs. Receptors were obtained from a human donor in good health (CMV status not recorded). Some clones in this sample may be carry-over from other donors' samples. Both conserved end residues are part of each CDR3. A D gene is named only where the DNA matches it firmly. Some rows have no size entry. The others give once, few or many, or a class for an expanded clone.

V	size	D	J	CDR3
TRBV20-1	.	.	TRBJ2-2	CSATASITGELFF
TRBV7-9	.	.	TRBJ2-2	CASSGGRRTGELFF
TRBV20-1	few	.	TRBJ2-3	CSASGDPADTQYF
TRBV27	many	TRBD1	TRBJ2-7	CASSKQGYEQYF
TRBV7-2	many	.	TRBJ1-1	CASSLRGAEAFF
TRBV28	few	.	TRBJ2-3	CASSLMTSGDTQYF
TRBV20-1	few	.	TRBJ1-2	CSARAHLGGNNYGYTF
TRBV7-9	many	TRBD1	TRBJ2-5	CASRPTGGETQYF
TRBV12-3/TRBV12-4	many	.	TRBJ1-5	CASSSRTDQPQHF
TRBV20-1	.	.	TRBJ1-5	CSASSQLGIRNQPQHF
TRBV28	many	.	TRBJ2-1	CASTWAGASYNEQFF
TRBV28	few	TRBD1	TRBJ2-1	CASTPAGTGTYQQFF
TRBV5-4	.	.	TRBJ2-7	CASSLGPPNPYEQYF
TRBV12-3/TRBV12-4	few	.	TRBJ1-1	CASSQRGGAEAFF
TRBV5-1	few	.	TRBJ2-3	CASSFRPPGQMSTDTQYF
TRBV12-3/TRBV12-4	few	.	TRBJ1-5	CASSTQGFSNQPQHF
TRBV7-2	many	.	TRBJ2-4	CASSFEPGAKNIQYF
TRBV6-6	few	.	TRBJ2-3	CASSYSAPSSNTDTQYF